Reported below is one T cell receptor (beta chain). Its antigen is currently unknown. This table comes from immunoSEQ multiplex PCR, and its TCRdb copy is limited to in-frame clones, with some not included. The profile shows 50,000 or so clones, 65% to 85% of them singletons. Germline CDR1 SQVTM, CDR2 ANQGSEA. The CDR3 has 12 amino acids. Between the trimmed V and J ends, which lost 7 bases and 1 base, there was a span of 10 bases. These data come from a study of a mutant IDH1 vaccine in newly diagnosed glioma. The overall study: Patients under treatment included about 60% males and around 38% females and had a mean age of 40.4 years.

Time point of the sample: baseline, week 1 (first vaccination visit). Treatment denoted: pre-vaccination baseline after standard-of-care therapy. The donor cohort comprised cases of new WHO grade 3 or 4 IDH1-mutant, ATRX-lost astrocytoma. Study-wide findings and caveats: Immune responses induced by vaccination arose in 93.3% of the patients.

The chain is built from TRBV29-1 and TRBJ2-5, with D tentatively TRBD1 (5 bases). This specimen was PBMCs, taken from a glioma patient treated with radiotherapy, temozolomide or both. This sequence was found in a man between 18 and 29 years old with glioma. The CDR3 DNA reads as TGCAGCGCCCGGACAATCCAAGAGACCCAGTACTTC. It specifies CSARTIQETQYF.